This T cell receptor beta chain is from a study of cytomegalovirus exposure and HLA in healthy donors. Turning to the study itself: As released early, the data held some 80 million unique TCRs from HLA-typed donors.

This clone was found once. Trimming took 5 bases from V and 6 from J; bases not matched to a gene: 4. CDR3 length equals 13 residues. The germline V gene encodes CDR1 SGHNT and CDR2 YENEEA. The PCR had 60 Vbeta and 13 Jbeta primers. Sequencing was performed with immunoSEQ multiplex PCR; in TCRdb, only in-frame clones are kept and a portion is missing. Among approximately 150,000 clones listed, roughly four fifths were seen once. This TCR derives from a man aged 18 to 29 in good health and CMV-seropositive. The chain is built from TRBV11-3 and TRBJ1-2; 9 bases match TRBD1. Sequencing used PBMCs. Here the CDR3 DNA reads TGTGCCAGCAGCCCGGGACAGGGCCATGGCTACACCTTC. It translates to CASSPGQGHGYTF.